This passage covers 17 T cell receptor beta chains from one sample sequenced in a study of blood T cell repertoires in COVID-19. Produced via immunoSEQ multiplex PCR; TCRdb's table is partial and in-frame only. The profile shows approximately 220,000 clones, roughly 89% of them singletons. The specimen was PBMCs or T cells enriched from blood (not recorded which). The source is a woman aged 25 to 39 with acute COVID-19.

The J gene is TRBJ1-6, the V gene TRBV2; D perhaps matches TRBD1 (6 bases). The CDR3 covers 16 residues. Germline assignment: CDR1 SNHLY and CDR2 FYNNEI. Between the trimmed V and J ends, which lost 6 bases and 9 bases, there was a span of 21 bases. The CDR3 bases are TGTGCCAGCAGAATTAGGGGGGGTCGGGACTCTTCACCCCTCCACTTT. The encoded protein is CASRIRGGRDSSPLHF.

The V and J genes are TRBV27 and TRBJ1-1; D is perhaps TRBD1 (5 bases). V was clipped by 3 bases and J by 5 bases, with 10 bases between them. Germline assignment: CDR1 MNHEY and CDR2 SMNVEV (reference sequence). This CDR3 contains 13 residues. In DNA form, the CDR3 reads TGTGCCAGCAGTTTCGGGGGAAGGACTGAAGCTTTCTTT. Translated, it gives CASSFGGRTEAFF.

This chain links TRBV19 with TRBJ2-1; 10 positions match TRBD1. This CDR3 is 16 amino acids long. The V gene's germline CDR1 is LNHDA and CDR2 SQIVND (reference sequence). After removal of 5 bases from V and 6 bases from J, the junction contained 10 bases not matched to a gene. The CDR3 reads CASSGRQGAGGNEQFF. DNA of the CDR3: TGTGCCAGTAGTGGGCGACAGGGGGCGGGAGGCAATGAGCAGTTCTTC.

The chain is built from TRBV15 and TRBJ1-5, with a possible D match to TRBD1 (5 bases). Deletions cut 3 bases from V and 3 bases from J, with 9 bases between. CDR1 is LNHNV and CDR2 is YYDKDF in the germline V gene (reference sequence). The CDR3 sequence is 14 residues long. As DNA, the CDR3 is TGTGCCACCAGCAGCGGAGGGGCCAATCAGCCCCAGCATTTT. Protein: CATSSGGANQPQHF.

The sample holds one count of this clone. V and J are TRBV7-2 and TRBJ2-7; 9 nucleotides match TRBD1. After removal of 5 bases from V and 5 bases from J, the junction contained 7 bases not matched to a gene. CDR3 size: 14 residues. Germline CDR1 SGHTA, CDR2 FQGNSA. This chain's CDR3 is CASSIRDRVNEQYF. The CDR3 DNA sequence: TGTGCCAGCAGCATCCGGGACAGGGTAAACGAGCAGTACTTC.

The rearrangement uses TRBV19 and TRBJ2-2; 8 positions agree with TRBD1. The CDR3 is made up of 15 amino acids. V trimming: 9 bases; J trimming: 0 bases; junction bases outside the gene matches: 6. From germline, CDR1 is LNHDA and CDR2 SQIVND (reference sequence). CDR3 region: CASVKQGANTGELFF. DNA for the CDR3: TGTGCCAGCGTAAAACAGGGGGCGAACACCGGGGAGCTGTTTTTT.

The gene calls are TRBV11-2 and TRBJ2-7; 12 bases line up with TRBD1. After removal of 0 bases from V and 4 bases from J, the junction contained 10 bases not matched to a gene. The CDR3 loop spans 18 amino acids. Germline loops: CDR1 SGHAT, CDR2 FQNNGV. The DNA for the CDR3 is TGTGCCAGCAGCTTAGAACGGTTAGGGACAGGGGGCAGGTACGAGCAGTACTTC. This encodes CASSLERLGTGGRYEQYF.

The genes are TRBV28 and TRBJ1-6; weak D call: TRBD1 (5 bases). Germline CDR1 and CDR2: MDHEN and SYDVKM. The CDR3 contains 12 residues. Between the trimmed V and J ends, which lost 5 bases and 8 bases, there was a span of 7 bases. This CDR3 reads CASSAGYSPLHF. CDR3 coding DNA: TGTGCCAGCAGTGCAGGGTATTCACCCCTCCACTTT.

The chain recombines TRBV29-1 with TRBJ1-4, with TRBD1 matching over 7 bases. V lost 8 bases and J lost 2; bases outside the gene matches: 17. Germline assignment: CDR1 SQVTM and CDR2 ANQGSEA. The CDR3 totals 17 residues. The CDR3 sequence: CSPLRTGRGRTNEKLFF. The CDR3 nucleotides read TGCAGCCCTCTTAGGACAGGAAGGGGTAGGACTAATGAAAAACTGTTTTTT. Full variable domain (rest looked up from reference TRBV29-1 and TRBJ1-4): SAVISQKPSRDICQRGTSLTIQCQVDSQVTMMFWYRQQPGQSLTLIATANQGSEATYESGFVIDKFPISRPNLTFSTLTVSNMSPEDSSIYLCSPLRTGRGRTNEKLFFGSGTQLSVL.

The CDR3 is CASSLFREENIQYF. The DNA for the CDR3 is TGTGCCAGCAGCTTATTCAGGGAAGAAAACATTCAGTACTTC. The rearrangement links TRBV11-2 to TRBJ2-4; TRBD1 might be the D (5 bases). CDR1 and CDR2 (germline): SGHAT, FQNNGV. V was pared by 2 bases and J by 5 bases, with 10 bases between. The CDR3 runs to 14 residues.

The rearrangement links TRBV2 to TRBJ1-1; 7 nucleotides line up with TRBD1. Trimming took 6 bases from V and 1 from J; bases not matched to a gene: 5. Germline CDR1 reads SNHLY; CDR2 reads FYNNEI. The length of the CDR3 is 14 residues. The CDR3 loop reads CASSRQGRNTEAFF. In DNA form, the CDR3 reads TGTGCCAGCAGCCGACAGGGAAGGAACACTGAAGCTTTCTTT.

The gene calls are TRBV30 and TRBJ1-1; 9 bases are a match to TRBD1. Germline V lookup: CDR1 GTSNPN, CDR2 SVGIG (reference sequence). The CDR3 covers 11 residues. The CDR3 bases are TGTGCAAGCGACAGGGGGGTGATGGCTTTCTTT. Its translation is CASDRGVMAFF.

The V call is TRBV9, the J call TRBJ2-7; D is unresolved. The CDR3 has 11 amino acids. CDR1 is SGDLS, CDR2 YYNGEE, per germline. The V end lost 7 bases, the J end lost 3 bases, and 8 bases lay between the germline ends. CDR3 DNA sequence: TGTGCCAGCTCAGAAGTCTACGAGCAGTACTTC. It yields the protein CASSEVYEQYF.

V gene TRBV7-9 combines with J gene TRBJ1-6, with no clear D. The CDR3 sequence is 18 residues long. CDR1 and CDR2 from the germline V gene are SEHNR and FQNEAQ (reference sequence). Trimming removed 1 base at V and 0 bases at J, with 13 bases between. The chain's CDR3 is CASSLGTGESSYNSPLHF. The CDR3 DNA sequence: TGTGCCAGCAGCTTAGGGACCGGGGAAAGCTCCTATAATTCACCCCTCCACTTT. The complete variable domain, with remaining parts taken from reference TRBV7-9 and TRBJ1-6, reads DTGVSQNPRHKITKRGQNVTFRCDPISEHNRLYWYRQTLGQGPEFLTYFQNEAQLEKSRLLSDRFSAERPKGSFSTLEIQRTEQGDSAMYLCASSLGTGESSYNSPLHFGNGTRLTVT.

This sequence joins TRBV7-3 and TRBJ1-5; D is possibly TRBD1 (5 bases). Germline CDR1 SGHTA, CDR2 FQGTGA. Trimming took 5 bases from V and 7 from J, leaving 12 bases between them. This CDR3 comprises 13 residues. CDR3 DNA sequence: TGTGCCAGCAGCCTCGGCGGGGGGCAGCCCCAGCATTTT. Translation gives CASSLGGGQPQHF. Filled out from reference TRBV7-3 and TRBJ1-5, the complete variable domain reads GAGVSQTPSNKVTEKGKYVELRCDPISGHTALYWYRQSLGQGPEFLIYFQGTGAADDSGLPNDRFFAVRPEGSVSTLKIQRTERGDSAVYLCASSLGGGQPQHFGDGTRLSIL.

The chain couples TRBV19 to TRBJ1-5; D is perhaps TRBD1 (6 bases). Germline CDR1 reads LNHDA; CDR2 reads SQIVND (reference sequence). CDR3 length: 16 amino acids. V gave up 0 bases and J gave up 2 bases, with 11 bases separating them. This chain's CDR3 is CASSIDQGYRNQPQHF. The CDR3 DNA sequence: TGTGCCAGTAGTATAGACCAGGGGTACCGCAATCAGCCCCAGCATTTT.

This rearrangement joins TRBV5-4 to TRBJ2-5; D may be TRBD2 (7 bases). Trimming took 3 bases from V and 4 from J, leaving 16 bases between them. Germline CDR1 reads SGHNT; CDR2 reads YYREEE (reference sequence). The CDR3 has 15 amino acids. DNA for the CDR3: TGTGCCAGCAGCTGGAGTCCCGGGGGGCGAGAGACCCAGTACTTC. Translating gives CASSWSPGGRETQYF.